This T cell receptor beta chain came from a study of molecular identifiers for immune sequencing clone quantification. Study findings and constraints: Underestimated sizes of highly expanded clones could result from identical TCR molecules that share a barcode.

Of note for this clonotype: Its antigen is not known. A much larger clonotype is one base distant, so this may be a read error.

Germline lookup yields CDR1 MNHEY and CDR2 SVGEGT. CDR3 length equals 14 residues. The germline V and J ends were trimmed by 2 bases and 4 bases, with 8 bases remaining between them. TCRdb re-analysed the PCR reads in MiXCR, keeping a single row per CDR3 protein. Altogether 460,000 or so distinct CDR3 sequences are present, 25% being singletons, with the ten largest covering approximately 0.76%. The sequence was collected from a human donor in good health. Some libraries in this study had Jurkat cell RNA spiked in. The chain joins TRBV6-2 or TRBV6-3 to TRBJ2-2; D is undetermined. The sequenced sample was naive CD8+ T cells from blood, with Jurkat cell RNA spiked in. Indicated subset: FACS-sorted CD8+CD4-CCR7+CD45RA+ naive T cells. DNA of the CDR3: TGTGCCAGCAGTTACGTGGCAGGCACCGGGGAGCTGTTTTTT. Protein sequence: CASSYVAGTGELFF.